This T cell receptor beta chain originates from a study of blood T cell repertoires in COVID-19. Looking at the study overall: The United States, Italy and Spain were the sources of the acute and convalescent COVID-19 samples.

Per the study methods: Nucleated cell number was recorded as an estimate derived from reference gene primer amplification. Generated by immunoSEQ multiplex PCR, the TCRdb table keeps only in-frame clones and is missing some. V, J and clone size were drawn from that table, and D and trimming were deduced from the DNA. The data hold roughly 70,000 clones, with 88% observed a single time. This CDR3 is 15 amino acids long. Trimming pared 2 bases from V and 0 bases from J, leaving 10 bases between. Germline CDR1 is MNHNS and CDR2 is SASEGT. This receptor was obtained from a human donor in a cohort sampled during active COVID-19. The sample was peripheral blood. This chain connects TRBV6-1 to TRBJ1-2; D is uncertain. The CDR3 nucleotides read TGTGCCAGCAGTGAATTCGTCTTAGCTAACTATGGCTACACCTTC. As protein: CASSEFVLANYGYTF.